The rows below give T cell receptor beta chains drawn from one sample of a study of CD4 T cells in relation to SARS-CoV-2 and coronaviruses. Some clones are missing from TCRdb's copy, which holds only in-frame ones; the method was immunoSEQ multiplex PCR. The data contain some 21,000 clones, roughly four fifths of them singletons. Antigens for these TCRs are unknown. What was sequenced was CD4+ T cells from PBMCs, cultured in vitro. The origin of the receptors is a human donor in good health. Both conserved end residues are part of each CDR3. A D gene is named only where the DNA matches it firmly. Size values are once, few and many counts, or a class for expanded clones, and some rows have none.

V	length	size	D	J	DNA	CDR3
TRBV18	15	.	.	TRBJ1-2	TGTGCCAGCTCACCACCGTCCGCGAGGGCCTATGGCTACACCTTC	CASSPPSARAYGYTF
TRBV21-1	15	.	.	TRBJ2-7	TGTGCCAGCAGCAACACCTCAGGGGAAGCCTACGAGCAGTACTTC	CASSNTSGEAYEQYF
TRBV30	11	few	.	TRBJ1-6	TGTGCCTGGGGGAGGGATTCACCCCTCCACTTT	CAWGRDSPLHF
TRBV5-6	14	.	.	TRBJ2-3	TGTGCCAGCAGCTGGGGGGTCCGGGCAGATACGCAGTATTTT	CASSWGVRADTQYF
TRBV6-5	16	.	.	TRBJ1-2	TGTGCCAGCAGTTACTCGACGGCAGGGACTAACTATGGCTACACCTTC	CASSYSTAGTNYGYTF
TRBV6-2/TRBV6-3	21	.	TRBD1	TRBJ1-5	TGTGCCAGCAGTTTCACCCCCGGGGCCAGGGGGCGCGATTCGTGGGATCAGCCCCAGCATTTT	CASSFTPGARGRDSWDQPQHF
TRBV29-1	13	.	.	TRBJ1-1	TGCAGCGCCCCCGGGCAGGTGAACACTGAAGCTTTCTTT	CSAPGQVNTEAFF
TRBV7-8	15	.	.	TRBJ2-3	TGTGCCAGCAGCAAAAGGGAGAGGGGCACAGATACGCAGTATTTT	CASSKRERGTDTQYF
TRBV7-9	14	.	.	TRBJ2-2	TGTGCCAGCAGCAACCCTCTGAACACCGGGGAGCTGTTTTTT	CASSNPLNTGELFF
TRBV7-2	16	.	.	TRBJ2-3	TGTGCCAGCAGCTTACGATCCGGACTTTTCACAGATACGCAGTATTTT	CASSLRSGLFTDTQYF
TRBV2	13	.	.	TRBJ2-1	TGTGCCAGCAGTGAGAACCTTTACAATGAGCAGTTCTTC	CASSENLYNEQFF
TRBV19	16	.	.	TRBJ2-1	TGTGCCAGTTTATCTCTTGGAGGTGATCGGGACAATAAGCAGTTCTTC	CASLSLGGDRDNKQFF
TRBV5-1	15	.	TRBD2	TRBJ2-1	TGCGCCAGCAGCCCTTCGGCGGGGGGGCCCGATGAGCAGTTCTTC	CASSPSAGGPDEQFF
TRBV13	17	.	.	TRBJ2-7	TGTGCCAGCAGCTCCCTAGGCGACTCTAACCCTACCTACGAGCAGTACTTC	CASSSLGDSNPTYEQYF
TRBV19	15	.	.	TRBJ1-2	TGTGCCAGTAGTACTCAGGACACGGGAGGCTATGGCTACACCTTC	CASSTQDTGGYGYTF
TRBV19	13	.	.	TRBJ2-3	TGTGCCAGTAATCAGCCTGGCACAGATACGCAGTATTTT	CASNQPGTDTQYF
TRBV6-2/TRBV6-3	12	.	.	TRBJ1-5	TGTGCCAGCAGTTACGGCAATCAGCCCCAGCATTTT	CASSYGNQPQHF
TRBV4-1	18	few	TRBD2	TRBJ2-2	TGCGCCAGCAGCCAAGCTGGACTAGCGGGAGTAGGGACCGGGGAGCTGTTTTTT	CASSQAGLAGVGTGELFF
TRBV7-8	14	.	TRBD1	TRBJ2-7	TGTGCCAGCAGCATAGGACAGGAATTCAACGAGCAGTACTTC	CASSIGQEFNEQYF
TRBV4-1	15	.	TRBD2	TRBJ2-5	TGCGCCAGCAGCGCCCTAGCGGGGGGGCCGGAGACCCAGTACTTC	CASSALAGGPETQYF
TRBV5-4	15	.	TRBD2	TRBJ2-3	TGTGCCAGCAGCTTCGGGGGGGGGCGGGCAGATACGCAGTATTTT	CASSFGGGRADTQYF
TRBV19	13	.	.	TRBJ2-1	TGTGCCAGTAGTATCGGCCAGAACAATGAGCAGTTCTTC	CASSIGQNNEQFF
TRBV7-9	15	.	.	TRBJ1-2	TGTGCCAGCAGCTTAGGAGAGGCGGTCTTGCGAGGCTACACCTTC	CASSLGEAVLRGYTF
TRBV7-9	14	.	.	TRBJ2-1	TGTGCCAGCAGCCTGCGGGACAGTAACAATGAGCAGTTCTTC	CASSLRDSNNEQFF
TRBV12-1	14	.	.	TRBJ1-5	TGTGCCAGCAGCTCCCCCGACGGGAATCAGCCCCAGCATTTT	CASSSPDGNQPQHF
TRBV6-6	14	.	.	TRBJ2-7	TGTGCCAGCAGTTCACGGGCCCCCTCCTACGAGCAGTACTTC	CASSSRAPSYEQYF
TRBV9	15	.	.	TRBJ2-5	TGTGCCAGCAGCCTTTCCCTCCTTACCTCAGAGACCCAGTACTTC	CASSLSLLTSETQYF
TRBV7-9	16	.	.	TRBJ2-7	TGTGCCAGCACAGGGAGGGGACAGCGACCGTCCTACGAGCAGTACTTC	CASTGRGQRPSYEQYF
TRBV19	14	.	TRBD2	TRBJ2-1	TGTGCCAGCGCGGGACTAGCGGTCTACAATGAGCAGTTCTTC	CASAGLAVYNEQFF
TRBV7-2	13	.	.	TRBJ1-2	TGTGCCAGCAGCTTGCAGACAGCGGATGGCTACACCTTC	CASSLQTADGYTF
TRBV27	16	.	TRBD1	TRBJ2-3	TGTGCCAGCAGACGACAGGGTCCTACTAGCACAGATACGCAGTATTTT	CASRRQGPTSTDTQYF
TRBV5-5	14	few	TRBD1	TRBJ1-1	TGTGCCAGCAGCTTGGGGGTACAGGGGGTTGAAGCTTTCTTT	CASSLGVQGVEAFF
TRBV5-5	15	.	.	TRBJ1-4	TGTGCCAGCAGCCTTCGACAGCTTAGGGGTGAAAAACTGTTTTTT	CASSLRQLRGEKLFF
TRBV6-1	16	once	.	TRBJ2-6	TGTGCCAGCAGTGAAGTTACGATCTCTGGGGCCAACGTCCTGACTTTC	CASSEVTISGANVLTF
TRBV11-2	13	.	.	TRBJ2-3	TGTGCCAGCAGCTCTGACCGACGGAATACGCAGTATTTT	CASSSDRRNTQYF
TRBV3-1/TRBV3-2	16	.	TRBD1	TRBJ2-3	TGTGCCAGCAGCACACCGACAGGGGGCTGGACAGATACGCAGTATTTT	CASSTPTGGWTDTQYF
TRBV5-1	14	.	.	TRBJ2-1	TGCGCCAGCAGCTTCCGACAGACATACAATGAGCAGTTCTTC	CASSFRQTYNEQFF
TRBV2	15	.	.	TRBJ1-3	TGTGCCAGCAGTGAGACAGTCCCCTCTGGAAACACCATATATTTT	CASSETVPSGNTIYF
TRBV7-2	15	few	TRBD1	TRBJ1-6	TGTGCCAGCAGCAGTACAGGGGGCAGTAATTCACCCCTCCACTTT	CASSSTGGSNSPLHF
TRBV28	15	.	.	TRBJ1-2	TGTGCCAGCAGGGGCGCTTTGGGAAGTCGGTATGGCTACACCTTC	CASRGALGSRYGYTF
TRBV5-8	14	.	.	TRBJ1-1	TGTGCCAGCAGCCAGGACGTCCACAACACTGAAGCTTTCTTT	CASSQDVHNTEAFF
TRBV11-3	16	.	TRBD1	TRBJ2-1	TGTGCCAGCAGCTTATATGGGACAGGGGTTCTCAATGAGCAGTTCTTC	CASSLYGTGVLNEQFF